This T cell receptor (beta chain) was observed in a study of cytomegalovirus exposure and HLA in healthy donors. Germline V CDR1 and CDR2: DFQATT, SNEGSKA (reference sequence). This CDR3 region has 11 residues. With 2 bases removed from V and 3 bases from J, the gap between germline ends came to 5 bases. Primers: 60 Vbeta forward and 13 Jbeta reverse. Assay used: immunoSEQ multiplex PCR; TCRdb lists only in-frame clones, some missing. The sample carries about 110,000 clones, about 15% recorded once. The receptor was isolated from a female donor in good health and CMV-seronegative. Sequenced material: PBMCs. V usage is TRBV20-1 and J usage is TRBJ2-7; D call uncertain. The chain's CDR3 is CSARLRYEQYF. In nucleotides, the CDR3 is TGCAGTGCTAGACTTCGCTACGAGCAGTACTTC.